Sequencing of this T cell receptor (beta chain) was carried out in a study of shared clonotypes between healthy human individuals. On this clone itself: Its antigen is unknown.

Between the trimmed V and J ends, which lost 5 bases and 0 bases, there was a span of 10 bases. The CDR3 has 15 residues. CDR1 and CDR2 (germline): MNHNY, SVGAGI (reference sequence). Study observations and caveats: Non-shared clonotypes were found to have lower generation probabilities than the clonotypes that were shared by all four of the sorted-subset donors.

Sequencing was performed with immunoSEQ multiplex PCR; in TCRdb, only in-frame clones are kept and a portion is missing. The table shows about 2.4 million clones, with over 85% occurring only once. The healthy adult donors were HIV-negative and reported no recent acute infections or vaccinations. The sequence was obtained from a man between 18 and 29 years old in good health. Some clones in this sample may be carry-over from other donors' samples. Sequenced sample: naive CD4+ T cells from PBMCs. Subset denoted: CD45RA+ positively selected. This chain connects TRBV6-6 to TRBJ1-4; perhaps TRBD1 as D (6 bases). CDR3 bases: TGTGCCAGCAGTACCAGGGGTCCAACTAATGAAAAACTGTTTTTT. This sequence encodes CASSTRGPTNEKLFF.